A selection of T cell receptor beta chains follows, all from one sample in a study of T cells after yellow fever vaccination. TCRdb fed the 5' RACE reads into MiXCR, producing one record per CDR3 protein. Of over 300,000 distinct CDR3 sequences in the sample, about 4% were seen once. The sequencing used PBMCs, collected 5 days after the yellow fever booster vaccination. These receptors came from a man between 18 and 29 years old who received the YFV17D yellow fever vaccine. Each CDR3 is given with its conserved first and last residue. Each record gives: clone size, D gene, V gene, J gene, CDR3 protein, CDR3 DNA. A D gene is named only where the DNA matches it firmly. Clone size is stated in some rows and not others, as once, few, many or a class when expanded.

clone_size: few; d_call: -; v_call: TRBV5-1; j_call: TRBJ2-3; cdr3_aa: CASSLGRGGDTQYF; cdr3_nt: TGCGCCAGCAGCTTGGGGCGGGGCGGAGATACGCAGTATTTT
clone_size: few; d_call: -; v_call: TRBV20-1; j_call: TRBJ2-7; cdr3_aa: CSARDKSYEQYF; cdr3_nt: TGCAGTGCTAGAGACAAGTCCTACGAGCAGTACTTC
clone_size: few; d_call: TRBD2; v_call: TRBV12-3/TRBV12-4; j_call: TRBJ2-1; cdr3_aa: CASSLIAGGYNEQFF; cdr3_nt: TGTGCCAGCAGTTTGATAGCGGGGGGGTATAATGAGCAGTTCTTC
clone_size: -; d_call: TRBD2; v_call: TRBV11-1; j_call: TRBJ2-3; cdr3_aa: CASSSRTSGGTADTQYF; cdr3_nt: TGTGCCAGCAGCTCACGGACTAGCGGGGGTACTGCAGATACGCAGTATTTT
clone_size: many; d_call: -; v_call: TRBV5-1; j_call: TRBJ2-5; cdr3_aa: CASSFLGQETQYF; cdr3_nt: TGCGCCAGCAGCTTCCTAGGGCAAGAGACCCAGTACTTC
clone_size: few; d_call: -; v_call: TRBV7-3; j_call: TRBJ2-3; cdr3_aa: CASSRRLGSTDTQYF; cdr3_nt: TGTGCCAGCAGCCGCAGACTAGGGAGCACAGATACGCAGTATTTT
clone_size: many; d_call: TRBD1; v_call: TRBV20-1; j_call: TRBJ2-1; cdr3_aa: CSAGTGVGDEQFF; cdr3_nt: TGCAGTGCCGGGACAGGGGTTGGGGATGAGCAGTTCTTC
clone_size: many; d_call: -; v_call: TRBV14; j_call: TRBJ1-2; cdr3_aa: CASSQDVGRAEHFRDGYTF; cdr3_nt: TGTGCCAGCAGCCAAGATGTGGGTCGGGCGGAGCACTTTAGGGATGGCTACACCTTC
clone_size: few; d_call: -; v_call: TRBV5-4; j_call: TRBJ1-2; cdr3_aa: CASSLHGNYGYTF; cdr3_nt: TGTGCCAGCAGCTTGCACGGAAACTATGGCTACACCTTC
clone_size: -; d_call: -; v_call: TRBV5-1; j_call: TRBJ2-4; cdr3_aa: CASRGESGLDIQYF; cdr3_nt: TGCGCCAGCAGGGGGGAGTCAGGGTTGGACATTCAGTACTTC
clone_size: many; d_call: -; v_call: TRBV5-1; j_call: TRBJ2-7; cdr3_aa: CASSLGQSSYEQYF; cdr3_nt: TGCGCCAGCAGCTTGGGACAGAGCTCCTACGAGCAGTACTTC
clone_size: many; d_call: -; v_call: TRBV5-6; j_call: TRBJ2-2; cdr3_aa: CASSLVQNTGELFF; cdr3_nt: TGTGCCAGCAGCTTGGTACAGAACACCGGGGAGCTGTTTTTT
clone_size: -; d_call: -; v_call: TRBV4-1; j_call: TRBJ2-1; cdr3_aa: CASSPLSGVNEQFF; cdr3_nt: TGCGCCAGCAGCCCCTTGTCAGGGGTCAATGAGCAGTTCTTC
clone_size: few; d_call: -; v_call: TRBV19; j_call: TRBJ1-1; cdr3_aa: CASTGYNTEAFF; cdr3_nt: TGTGCCAGTACGGGATATAACACTGAAGCTTTCTTT
clone_size: many; d_call: TRBD2; v_call: TRBV5-1; j_call: TRBJ2-2; cdr3_aa: CASSLSGRPGELFF; cdr3_nt: TGCGCCAGCAGCTTATCCGGGAGGCCCGGGGAGCTGTTTTTT
clone_size: -; d_call: -; v_call: TRBV12-3/TRBV12-4; j_call: TRBJ1-1; cdr3_aa: CASSFMGRGNTEAFF; cdr3_nt: TGTGCCAGCAGTTTCATGGGCAGGGGGAACACTGAAGCTTTCTTT
clone_size: -; d_call: TRBD1; v_call: TRBV19; j_call: TRBJ2-2; cdr3_aa: CASSRPGGSGGELFF; cdr3_nt: TGTGCCAGTAGTCGTCCAGGGGGTTCGGGCGGGGAGCTGTTTTTT
clone_size: many; d_call: TRBD1; v_call: TRBV5-5; j_call: TRBJ1-1; cdr3_aa: CASTSRTGETEAFF; cdr3_nt: TGTGCCAGCACCTCCCGGACAGGGGAAACTGAAGCTTTCTTT
clone_size: many; d_call: -; v_call: TRBV19; j_call: TRBJ1-1; cdr3_aa: CASITGGGREAFF; cdr3_nt: TGTGCCAGTATAACCGGAGGGGGACGTGAAGCTTTCTTT
clone_size: -; d_call: -; v_call: TRBV27; j_call: TRBJ1-2; cdr3_aa: CASSFGGSANYGYTF; cdr3_nt: TGTGCCAGCAGTTTCGGGGGGTCAGCTAACTATGGCTACACCTTC
clone_size: -; d_call: -; v_call: TRBV7-2; j_call: TRBJ2-4; cdr3_aa: CASNPGKNIQYF; cdr3_nt: TGTGCCAGCAATCCGGGAAAAAACATTCAGTACTTC
clone_size: -; d_call: -; v_call: TRBV11-3; j_call: TRBJ2-7; cdr3_aa: CASSQGFSGEQYF; cdr3_nt: TGTGCCAGCAGTCAGGGGTTTTCGGGCGAGCAGTACTTC
clone_size: -; d_call: TRBD1; v_call: TRBV4-1; j_call: TRBJ2-1; cdr3_aa: CASSQGDRVNEQFF; cdr3_nt: TGCGCCAGCAGCCAAGGGGACAGGGTGAATGAGCAGTTCTTC
clone_size: few; d_call: -; v_call: TRBV5-1; j_call: TRBJ1-2; cdr3_aa: CASSHRTANYGYTF; cdr3_nt: TGCGCCAGCAGCCACCGGACAGCCAACTATGGCTACACCTTC
clone_size: few; d_call: -; v_call: TRBV7-2; j_call: TRBJ1-4; cdr3_aa: CASSGSRNEKLFF; cdr3_nt: TGTGCCAGCAGTGGGTCCAGGAATGAAAAACTGTTTTTT
clone_size: many; d_call: -; v_call: TRBV3-1; j_call: TRBJ2-1; cdr3_aa: CASSQDLGSRPDQFF; cdr3_nt: TGTGCCAGCAGCCAAGATCTGGGAAGCCGGCCGGATCAGTTCTTC